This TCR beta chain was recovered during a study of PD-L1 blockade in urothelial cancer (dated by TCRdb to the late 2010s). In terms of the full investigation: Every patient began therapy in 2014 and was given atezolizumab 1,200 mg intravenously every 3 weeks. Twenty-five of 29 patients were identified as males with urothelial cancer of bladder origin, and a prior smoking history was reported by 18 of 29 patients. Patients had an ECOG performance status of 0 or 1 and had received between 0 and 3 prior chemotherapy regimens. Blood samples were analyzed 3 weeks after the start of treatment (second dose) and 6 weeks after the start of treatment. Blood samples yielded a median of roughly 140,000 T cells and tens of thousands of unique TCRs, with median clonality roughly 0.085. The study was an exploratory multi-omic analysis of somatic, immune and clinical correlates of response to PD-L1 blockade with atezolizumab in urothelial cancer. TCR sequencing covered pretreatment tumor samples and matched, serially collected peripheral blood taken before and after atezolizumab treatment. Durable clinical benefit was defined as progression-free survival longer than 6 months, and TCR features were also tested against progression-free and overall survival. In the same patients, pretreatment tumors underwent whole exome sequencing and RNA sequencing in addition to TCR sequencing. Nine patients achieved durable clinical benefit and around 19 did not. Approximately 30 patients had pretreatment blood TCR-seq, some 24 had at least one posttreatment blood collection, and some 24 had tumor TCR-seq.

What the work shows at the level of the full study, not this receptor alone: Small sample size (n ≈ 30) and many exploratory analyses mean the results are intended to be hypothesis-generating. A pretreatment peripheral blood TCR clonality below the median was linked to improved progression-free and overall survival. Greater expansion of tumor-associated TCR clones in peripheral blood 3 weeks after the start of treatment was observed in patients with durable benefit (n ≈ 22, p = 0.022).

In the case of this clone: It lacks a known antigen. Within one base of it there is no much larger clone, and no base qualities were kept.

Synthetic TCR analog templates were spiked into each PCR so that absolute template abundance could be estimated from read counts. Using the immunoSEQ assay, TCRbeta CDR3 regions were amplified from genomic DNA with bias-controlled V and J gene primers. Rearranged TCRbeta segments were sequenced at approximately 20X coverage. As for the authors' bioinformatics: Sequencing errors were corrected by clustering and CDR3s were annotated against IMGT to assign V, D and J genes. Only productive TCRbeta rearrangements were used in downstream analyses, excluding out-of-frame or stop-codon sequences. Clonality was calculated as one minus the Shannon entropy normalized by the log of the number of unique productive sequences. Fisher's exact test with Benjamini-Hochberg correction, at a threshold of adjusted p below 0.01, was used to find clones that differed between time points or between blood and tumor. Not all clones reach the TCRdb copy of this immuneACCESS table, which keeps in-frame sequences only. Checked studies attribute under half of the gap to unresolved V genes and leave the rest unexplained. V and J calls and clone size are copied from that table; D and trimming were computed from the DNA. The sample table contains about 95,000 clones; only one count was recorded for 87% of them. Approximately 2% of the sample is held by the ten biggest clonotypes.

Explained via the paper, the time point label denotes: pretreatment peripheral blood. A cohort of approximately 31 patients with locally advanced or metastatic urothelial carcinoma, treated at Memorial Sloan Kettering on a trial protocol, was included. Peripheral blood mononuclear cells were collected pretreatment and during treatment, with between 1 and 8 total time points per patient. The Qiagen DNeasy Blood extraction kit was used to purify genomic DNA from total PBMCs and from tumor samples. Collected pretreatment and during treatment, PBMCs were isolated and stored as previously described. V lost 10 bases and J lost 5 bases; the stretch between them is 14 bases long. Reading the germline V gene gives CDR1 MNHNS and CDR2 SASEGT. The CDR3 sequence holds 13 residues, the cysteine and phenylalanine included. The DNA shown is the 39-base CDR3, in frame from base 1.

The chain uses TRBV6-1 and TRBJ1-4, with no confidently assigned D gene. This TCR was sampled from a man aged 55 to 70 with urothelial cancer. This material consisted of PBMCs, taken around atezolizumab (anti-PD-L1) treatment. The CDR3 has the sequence CATGVSGNEKLFF. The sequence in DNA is TGTGCCACCGGGGTCAGCGGGAATGAAAAACTGTTTTTT.